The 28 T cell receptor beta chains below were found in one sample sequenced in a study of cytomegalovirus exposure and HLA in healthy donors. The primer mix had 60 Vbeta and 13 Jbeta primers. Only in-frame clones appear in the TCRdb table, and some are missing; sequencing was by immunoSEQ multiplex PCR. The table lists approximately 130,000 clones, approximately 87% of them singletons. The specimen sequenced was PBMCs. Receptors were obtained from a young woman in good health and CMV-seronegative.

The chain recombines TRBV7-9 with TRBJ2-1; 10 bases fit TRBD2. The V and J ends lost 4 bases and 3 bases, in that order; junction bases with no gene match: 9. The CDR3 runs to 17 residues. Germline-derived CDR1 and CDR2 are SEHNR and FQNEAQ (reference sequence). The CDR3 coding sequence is TGTGCCAGCAGCTCAACAGTTAGCGGGAGGTTCTACAATGAGCAGTTCTTC. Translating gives CASSSTVSGRFYNEQFF. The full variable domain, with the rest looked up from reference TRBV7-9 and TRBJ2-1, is DTGVSQNPRHKITKRGQNVTFRCDPISEHNRLYWYRQTLGQGPEFLTYFQNEAQLEKSRLLSDRFSAERPKGSFSTLEIQRTEQGDSAMYLCASSSTVSGRFYNEQFFGPGTRLTVL.

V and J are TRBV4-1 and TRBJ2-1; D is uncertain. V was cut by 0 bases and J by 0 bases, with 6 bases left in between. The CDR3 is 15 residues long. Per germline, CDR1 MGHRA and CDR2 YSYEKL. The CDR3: CASSQDSSSYNEQFF. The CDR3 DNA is TGCGCCAGCAGCCAAGATTCGAGCTCCTACAATGAGCAGTTCTTC.

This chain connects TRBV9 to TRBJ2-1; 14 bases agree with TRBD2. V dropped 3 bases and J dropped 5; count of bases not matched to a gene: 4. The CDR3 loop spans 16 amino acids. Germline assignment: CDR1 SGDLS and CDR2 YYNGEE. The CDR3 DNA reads TGTGCCAGCAGCGAGGGACTAGCGGGGGCAAACAATGAGCAGTTCTTC. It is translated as CASSEGLAGANNEQFF.

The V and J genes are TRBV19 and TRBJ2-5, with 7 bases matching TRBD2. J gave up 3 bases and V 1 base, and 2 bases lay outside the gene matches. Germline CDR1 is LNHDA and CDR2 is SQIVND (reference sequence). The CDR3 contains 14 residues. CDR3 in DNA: TGTGCCAGTAGTATAGGGGGGGGAAAAGAGACCCAGTACTTC. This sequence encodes CASSIGGGKETQYF.

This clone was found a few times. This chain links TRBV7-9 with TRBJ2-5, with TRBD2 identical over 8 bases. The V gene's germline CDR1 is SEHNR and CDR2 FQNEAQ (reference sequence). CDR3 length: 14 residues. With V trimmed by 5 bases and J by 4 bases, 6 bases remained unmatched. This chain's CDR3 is CASSPGGARETQYF. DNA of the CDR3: TGTGCCAGCAGCCCGGGGGGGGCGCGAGAGACCCAGTACTTC.

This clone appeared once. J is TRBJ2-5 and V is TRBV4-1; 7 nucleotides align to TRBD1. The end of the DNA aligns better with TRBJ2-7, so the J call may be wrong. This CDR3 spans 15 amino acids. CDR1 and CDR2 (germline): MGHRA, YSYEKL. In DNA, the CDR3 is TGCGCCAGCAGCCAAGGAGGGGACAGCTCCTACGAGCAGTACTTC. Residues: CASSQGGDSSYEQYF.

The CDR3 nucleotides are TGTGCCAGCAGCTCCCGCGCTAGCAGAGGGGGCGAGCAGTACTTC. It encodes CASSSRASRGGEQYF. V and J are TRBV7-2 and TRBJ2-7; D perhaps matches TRBD1 (6 bases). Trimming shortened V by 4 bases and J by 6 bases, and 19 bases separated the two germline ends. Germline V gene lookup returns CDR1 SGHTA and CDR2 FQGNSA. The CDR3 covers 15 residues. The entire variable domain, with the rest obtained from reference TRBV7-2 and TRBJ2-7, is as follows: GAGVSQSPSNKVTEKGKDVELRCDPISGHTALYWYRQSLGQGLEFLIYFQGNSAPDKSGLPSDRFSAERTGGSVSTLTIQRTQQEDSAVYLCASSSRASRGGEQYFGPGTRLTVT.

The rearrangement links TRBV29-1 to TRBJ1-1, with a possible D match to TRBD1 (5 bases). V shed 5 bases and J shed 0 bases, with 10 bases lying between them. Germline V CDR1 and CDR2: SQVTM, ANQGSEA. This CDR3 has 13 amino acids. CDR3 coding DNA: TGCAGCGTTACTACAGGCCTGAACACTGAAGCTTTCTTT. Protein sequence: CSVTTGLNTEAFF. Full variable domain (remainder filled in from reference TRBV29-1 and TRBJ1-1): SAVISQKPSRDICQRGTSLTIQCQVDSQVTMMFWYRQQPGQSLTLIATANQGSEATYESGFVIDKFPISRPNLTFSTLTVSNMSPEDSSIYLCSVTTGLNTEAFFGQGTRLTVV.

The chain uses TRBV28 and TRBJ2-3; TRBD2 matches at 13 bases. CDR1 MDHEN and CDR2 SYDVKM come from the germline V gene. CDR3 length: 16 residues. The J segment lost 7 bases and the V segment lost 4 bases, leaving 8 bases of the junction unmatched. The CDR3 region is CASSSLLAGGPHTQYF. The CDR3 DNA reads TGTGCCAGCAGTTCCTTACTAGCGGGAGGGCCGCATACGCAGTATTTT.

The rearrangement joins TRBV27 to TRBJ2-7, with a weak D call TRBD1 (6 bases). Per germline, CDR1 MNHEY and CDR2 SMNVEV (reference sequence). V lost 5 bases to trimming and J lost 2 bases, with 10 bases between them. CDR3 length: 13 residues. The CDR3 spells CASSIGQPYEQYF. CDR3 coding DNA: TGTGCCAGCAGTATCGGACAGCCCTACGAGCAGTACTTC.

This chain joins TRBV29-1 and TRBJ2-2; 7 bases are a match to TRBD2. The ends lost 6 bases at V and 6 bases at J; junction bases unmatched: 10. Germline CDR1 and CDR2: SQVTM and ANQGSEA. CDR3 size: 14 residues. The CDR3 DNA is TGCAGCGTCCGGGAGCAGGGAGGGGCCGGGGAGCTGTTTTTT. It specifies CSVREQGGAGELFF.

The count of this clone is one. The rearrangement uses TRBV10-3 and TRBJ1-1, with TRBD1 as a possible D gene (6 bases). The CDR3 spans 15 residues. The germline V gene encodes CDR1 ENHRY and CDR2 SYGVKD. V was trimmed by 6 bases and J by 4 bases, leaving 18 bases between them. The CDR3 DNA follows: TGTGCCATCAGAGGATGGGGGGGCCCGGCCACTGAAGCTTTCTTT. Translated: CAIRGWGGPATEAFF.

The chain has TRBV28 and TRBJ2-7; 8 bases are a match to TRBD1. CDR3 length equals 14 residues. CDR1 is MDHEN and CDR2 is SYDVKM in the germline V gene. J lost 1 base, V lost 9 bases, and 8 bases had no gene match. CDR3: CASRQGIVSYEQYF. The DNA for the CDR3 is TGTGCCAGTAGACAGGGGATAGTATCCTACGAGCAGTACTTC.

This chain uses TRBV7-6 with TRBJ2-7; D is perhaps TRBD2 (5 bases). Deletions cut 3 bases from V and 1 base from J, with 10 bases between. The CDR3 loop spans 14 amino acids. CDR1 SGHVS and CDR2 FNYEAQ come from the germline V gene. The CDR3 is CASSFAAGSYEQYF. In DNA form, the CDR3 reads TGTGCCAGCAGCTTTGCGGCGGGTTCCTACGAGCAGTACTTC.

The CDR3 bases are TGTGCCAGCAGCTCTCAGGGCTACGAGCAGTACTTC. Its protein is CASSSQGYEQYF. The chain joins TRBV11-3 to TRBJ2-7, with D possibly being TRBD1 (5 bases). Trimming left V 4 bases short and J 3 bases short, with 7 bases between. CDR3 length equals 12 residues. CDR1 is SGHNT and CDR2 is YENEEA in the germline V gene.

The chain's CDR3 is CASEGQLNTEAFF. The CDR3 nucleotides are TGCGCCAGCGAGGGACAGTTGAACACTGAAGCTTTCTTT. The gene calls are TRBV10-2 and TRBJ1-1; 7 bases line up with TRBD1. V lost 8 bases and J lost 0; bases outside the gene matches: 3. This CDR3 has 13 residues. The germline V gene has CDR1 WSHSY and CDR2 SAAADI.

Here the CDR3 DNA reads TGTGCCAGCAGCGTAGGGCTAGCCTCCTACGAGCAGTACTTC. This sequence encodes CASSVGLASYEQYF. The V call is TRBV9, the J call TRBJ2-7; tentatively, D is TRBD2 (5 bases). CDR3 length equals 14 residues. The V and J ends lost 0 bases and 0 bases respectively, with 7 bases between them. Germline CDR1 is SGDLS and CDR2 is YYNGEE.

DNA for the CDR3: TGTGCCAGCAGCTCAACCTACCTCTGGGGGAGGAGGTCAGAGACCCAGTACTTC. This codes for CASSSTYLWGRRSETQYF. V gene TRBV5-6 combines with J gene TRBJ2-5, with a tentative D call TRBD2 (6 bases). CDR3 length: 18 amino acids. Germline V gives CDR1 SGHDT, CDR2 YYEEEE. Trimming pared 3 bases from V and 4 bases from J, leaving 25 bases between.

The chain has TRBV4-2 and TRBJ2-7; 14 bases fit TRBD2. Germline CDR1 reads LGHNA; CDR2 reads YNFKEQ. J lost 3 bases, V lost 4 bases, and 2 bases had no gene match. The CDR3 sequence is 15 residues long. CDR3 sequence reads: CASSPGLAGGYEQYF. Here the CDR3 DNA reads TGTGCCAGCAGCCCAGGACTAGCGGGGGGCTACGAGCAGTACTTC.

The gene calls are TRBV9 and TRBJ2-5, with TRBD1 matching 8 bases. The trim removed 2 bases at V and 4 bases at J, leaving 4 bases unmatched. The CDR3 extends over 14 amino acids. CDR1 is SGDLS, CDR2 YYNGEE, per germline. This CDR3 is CASSVRQGRETQYF. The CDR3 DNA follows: TGTGCCAGCAGCGTCAGACAGGGGCGAGAGACCCAGTACTTC.

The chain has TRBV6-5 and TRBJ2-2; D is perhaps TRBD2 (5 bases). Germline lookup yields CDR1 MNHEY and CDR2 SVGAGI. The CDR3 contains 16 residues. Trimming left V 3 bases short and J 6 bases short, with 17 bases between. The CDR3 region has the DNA TGTGCCAGCAGTTATATGGGAGCGACCCAACCCGGGGAGCTGTTTTTT. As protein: CASSYMGATQPGELFF.

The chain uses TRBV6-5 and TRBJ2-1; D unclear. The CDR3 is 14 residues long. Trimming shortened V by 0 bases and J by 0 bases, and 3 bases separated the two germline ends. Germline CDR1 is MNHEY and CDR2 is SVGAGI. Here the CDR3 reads CASSYSRSYNEQFF. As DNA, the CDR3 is TGTGCCAGCAGTTACTCCCGCTCCTACAATGAGCAGTTCTTC.

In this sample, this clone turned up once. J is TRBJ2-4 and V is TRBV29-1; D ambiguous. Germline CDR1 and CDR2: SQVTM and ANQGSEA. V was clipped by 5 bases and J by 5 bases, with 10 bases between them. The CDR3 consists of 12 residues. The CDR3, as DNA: TGCAGCGTTCGGGTGACGGAAAACATTCAGTACTTC. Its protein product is CSVRVTENIQYF.

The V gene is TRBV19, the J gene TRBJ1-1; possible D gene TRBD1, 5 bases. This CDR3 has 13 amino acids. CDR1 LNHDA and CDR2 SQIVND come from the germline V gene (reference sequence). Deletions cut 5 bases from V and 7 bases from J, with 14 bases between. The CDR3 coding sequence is TGTGCCAGTAGTTTCCGCTCAGGGATTGAAGCTTTCTTT. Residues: CASSFRSGIEAFF.

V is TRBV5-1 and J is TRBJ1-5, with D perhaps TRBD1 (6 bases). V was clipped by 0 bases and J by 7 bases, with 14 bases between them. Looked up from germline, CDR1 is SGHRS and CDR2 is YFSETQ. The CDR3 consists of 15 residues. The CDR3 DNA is TGCGCCAGCAGCTTGGATGGGGGCTTGGGGCAGCCCCAGCATTTT. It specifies CASSLDGGLGQPQHF.

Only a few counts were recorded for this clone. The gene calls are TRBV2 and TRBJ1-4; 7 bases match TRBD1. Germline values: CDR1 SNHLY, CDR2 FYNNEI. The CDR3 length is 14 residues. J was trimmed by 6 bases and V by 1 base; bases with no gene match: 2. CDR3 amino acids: CASSEDRGYEKLFF. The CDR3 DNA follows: TGTGCCAGCAGTGAAGACAGGGGCTATGAAAAACTGTTTTTT.

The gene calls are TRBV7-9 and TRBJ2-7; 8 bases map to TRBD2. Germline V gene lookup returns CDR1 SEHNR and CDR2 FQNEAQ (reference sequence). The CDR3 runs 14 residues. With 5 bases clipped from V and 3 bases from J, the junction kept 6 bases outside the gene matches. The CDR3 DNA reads TGTGCCAGCAGCCCGGGACTAGGGCTCTACGAGCAGTACTTC. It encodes CASSPGLGLYEQYF.

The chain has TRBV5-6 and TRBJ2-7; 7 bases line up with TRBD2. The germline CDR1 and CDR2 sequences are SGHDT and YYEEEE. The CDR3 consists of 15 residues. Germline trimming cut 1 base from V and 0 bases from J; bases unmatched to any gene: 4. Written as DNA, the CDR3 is TGTGCCAGCAGCTTGTACGGGGGGATCTCCTACGAGCAGTACTTC. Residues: CASSLYGGISYEQYF.